This T cell receptor (beta chain) is from a study of blood T cell repertoires in COVID-19. The table lists this clone with a count of one. The assay was immunoSEQ multiplex PCR, and TCRdb's table has in-frame clones only and misses some. This table has 150,000 to 200,000 clones, over 75% appearing once. This CDR3 has 14 residues. Germline V gene data show CDR1 as MNHEY and CDR2 as SMNVEV (reference sequence). Trimming took 6 bases from V and 4 from J, leaving 15 bases between them. The sequence was obtained from a human donor with active or convalescent COVID-19. The donor label of this sample is uncertain. The source material was peripheral blood. The J gene is TRBJ1-2, the V gene TRBV27, with D tentatively TRBD1 (6 bases). CDR3 in DNA: TGTGCCAGCAGCCCCGGCCGGGGGGCCTATGGCTACACCTTC. This codes for CASSPGRGAYGYTF.